Listed here are 6 T cell receptor beta chains from one sample, sequenced in a study of shared clonotypes between healthy human individuals. The protocol was immunoSEQ multiplex PCR, while the TCRdb copy is restricted to in-frame clones and leaves out a portion. Counted here are hundreds of thousands of clones, 97% occurring once; the ten biggest clones make up 0.045% to 0.07%. What was sequenced was naive CD4+ T cells sorted from blood. The subset is: CD45RA+ positively selected. The receptors were gathered from a woman in her twenties or thirties in good health.

The chain combines TRBV5-1 with TRBJ2-7; D may be TRBD1 or TRBD2 (5 bases each). Trimming removed 0 bases at V and 2 bases at J, with 12 bases between. Per germline, CDR1 SGHRS and CDR2 YFSETQ. The CDR3 spans 15 residues. The CDR3 reads CASSLGGTQTYEQYF. As DNA, the CDR3 is TGCGCCAGCAGCTTGGGTGGGACCCAGACCTACGAGCAGTACTTC.

This clone was seen only once. V usage is TRBV14 and J usage is TRBJ1-4, with D tentatively TRBD1 (6 bases). The germline V gene encodes CDR1 SGHDN and CDR2 FVKESK. V dropped 5 bases and J dropped 4 bases, with 11 bases sitting between them. The CDR3 contains 14 residues. This CDR3 reads CASSYTGNNEKLFF. The CDR3, as DNA: TGTGCCAGCAGCTATACAGGGAATAATGAAAAACTGTTTTTT.

The chain has TRBV28 and TRBJ2-7; D may be TRBD1 (5 bases). CDR1 MDHEN and CDR2 SYDVKM come from the germline V gene. The ends were cut back, 4 bases at V and 2 bases at J, with 12 bases in the middle. This CDR3 is 14 amino acids long. CDR3: CASSSGHQTYEQYF. The DNA for the CDR3 is TGTGCCAGCAGTTCTGGACATCAGACCTACGAGCAGTACTTC.

The rearrangement joins TRBV10-3 to TRBJ2-5, with TRBD2 identical over 7 bases. The J call is in doubt because the DNA end fits TRBJ2-7 better. Germline values: CDR1 ENHRY, CDR2 SYGVKD. The CDR3 length is 13 residues. The CDR3 here is CAISDGTTYEQYF. The CDR3 nucleotides read TGTGCCATCAGTGATGGGACTACCTACGAGCAGTACTTC.

The CDR3 loop is CASSLWTSGFTEQYF. As DNA, the CDR3 is TGTGCCAGCAGTTTATGGACTAGCGGGTTTACTGAGCAGTACTTC. V and J are TRBV28 and TRBJ2-7; 10 bases are shared with TRBD2. The CDR3 loop spans 15 amino acids. V trimming: 0 bases; J trimming: 7 bases; junction bases outside the gene matches: 6. The germline V gene has CDR1 MDHEN and CDR2 SYDVKM. The variable domain in full, completed from reference TRBV28 and TRBJ2-7, reads DVKVTQSSRYLVKRTGEKVFLECVQDMDHENMFWYRQDPGLGLRLIYFSYDVKMKEKGDIPEGYSVSREKKERFSLILESASTNQTSMYLCASSLWTSGFTEQYFGPGTRLTVT.

The V gene is TRBV10-3, the J gene TRBJ2-4; 7 bases align to TRBD1. V shed 0 bases, J shed 5 bases, and the junction held 4 bases outside the gene matches. Germline V gene sequence: CDR1 ENHRY, CDR2 SYGVKD. CDR3 length: 15 residues. Written as DNA, the CDR3 is TGTGCCATCAGTGAGTCGAAGGGGGCACAAAACATTCAGTACTTC. Protein product: CAISESKGAQNIQYF.